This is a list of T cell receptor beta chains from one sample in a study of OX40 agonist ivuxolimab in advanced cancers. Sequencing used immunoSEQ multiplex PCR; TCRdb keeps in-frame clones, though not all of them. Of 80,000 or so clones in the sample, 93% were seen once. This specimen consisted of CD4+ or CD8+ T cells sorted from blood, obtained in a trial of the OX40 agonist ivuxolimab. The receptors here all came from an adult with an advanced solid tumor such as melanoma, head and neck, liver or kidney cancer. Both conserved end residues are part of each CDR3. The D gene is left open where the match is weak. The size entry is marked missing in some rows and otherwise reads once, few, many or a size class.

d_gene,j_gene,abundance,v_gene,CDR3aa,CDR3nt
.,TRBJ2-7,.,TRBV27,CASSLTPWQGGDEQYF,TGTGCCAGCAGTTTAACACCGTGGCAGGGTGGGGACGAGCAGTACTTC
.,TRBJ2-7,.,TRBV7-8,CASSTPGRPAFHEQYF,TGTGCCAGCAGCACGCCCGGACGGCCCGCTTTTCACGAGCAGTACTTC
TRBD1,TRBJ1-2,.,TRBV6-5,CASSYGGGGGYGYTF,TGTGCCAGCAGTTACGGCGGAGGGGGCGGCTATGGCTACACCTTC
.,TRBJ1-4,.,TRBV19,CASSASGARLEKLFF,TGTGCCAGTAGTGCATCAGGGGCCCGCCTGGAAAAACTGTTTTTT
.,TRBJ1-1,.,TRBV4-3,CASSQYSVNTEAFF,TGCGCCAGCAGCCAATACAGCGTGAACACTGAAGCTTTCTTT
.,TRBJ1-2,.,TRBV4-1,CASSTRSRGYTF,TGCGCCAGCAGCACCCGCTCGCGAGGCTACACCTTC
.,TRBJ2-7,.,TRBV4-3,CASSEGAGEQYF,TGCGCCAGCAGTGAGGGGGCGGGGGAGCAGTACTTC
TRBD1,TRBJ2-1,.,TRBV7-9,CASSPRDRQNEQFF,TGTGCCAGCAGCCCCCGGGACAGGCAAAATGAGCAGTTCTTC
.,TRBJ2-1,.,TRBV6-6,CASSYGRGEQFF,TGTGCCAGCAGTTACGGTAGGGGGGAGCAGTTCTTC
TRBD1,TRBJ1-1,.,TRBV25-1,CASSDPDRPNTEAFF,TGTGCCAGCAGTGACCCGGACAGGCCGAACACTGAAGCTTTCTTT
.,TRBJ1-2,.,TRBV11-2,CASSSTYDGANYGYTF,TGTGCCAGCAGCTCGACGTACGACGGAGCTAACTATGGCTACACCTTC
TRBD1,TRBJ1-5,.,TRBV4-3,CASSQGLGQGEQPQHF,TGCGCCAGCAGCCAGGGATTGGGACAGGGGGAACAGCCCCAGCATTTT
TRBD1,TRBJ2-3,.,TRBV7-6,CASSLRGQGTTDTQYF,TGTGCCAGCAGCTTACGGGGACAGGGTACCACAGATACGCAGTATTTT
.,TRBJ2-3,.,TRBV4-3,CASSRRDRGWADTQYF,TGCGCCAGCAGCCGCCGGGACCGGGGGTGGGCAGATACGCAGTATTTT
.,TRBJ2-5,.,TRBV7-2,CASSLRIRDSGTQYF,TGTGCCAGCAGCTTGAGAATCCGGGACTCAGGGACCCAGTACTTC
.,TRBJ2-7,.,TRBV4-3,CASSQGASASYEQYF,TGCGCCAGCAGCCAAGGGGCTAGCGCCTCCTACGAGCAGTACTTC
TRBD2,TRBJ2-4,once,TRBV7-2,CASSSREGKNIQYF,TGTGCCAGCAGCTCCAGGGAGGGGAAAAACATTCAGTACTTC